These 32 T cell receptor beta chains share one sample of origin, sequenced in a study of T cell responses to AZD1222 COVID-19 vaccine. Only in-frame clones appear in the TCRdb table, and some are missing; sequencing was by immunoSEQ multiplex PCR. The sample's table shows over 120,000 clones. Sequencing was done on a sample of peripheral blood. The receptors derive from an adult in good health.

The chain joins TRBV30 to TRBJ1-5; D gene ambiguous. Per the germline V gene, CDR1 is GTSNPN and CDR2 is SVGIG (reference sequence). The CDR3 runs 15 residues. V was shortened by 1 base and J by 0 bases, with 10 bases between the two germline ends. CDR3 amino acids: CAWSASRYSNQPQHF. CDR3 DNA sequence: TGTGCCTGGAGTGCGAGTAGATATAGCAATCAGCCCCAGCATTTT.

V gene TRBV6-5 combines with J gene TRBJ1-5, with TRBD1 as a possible D gene (5 bases). The CDR3 extends over 13 amino acids. The V gene lost 7 bases and the J gene lost 1 base, with 8 bases spanning the gap. Germline assignment: CDR1 MNHEY and CDR2 SVGAGI. The CDR3 is CASIRDSNQPQHF. In DNA, the CDR3 is TGTGCCAGCATCCGGGACAGCAATCAGCCCCAGCATTTT.

The genes are TRBV2 and TRBJ2-7, with TRBD1 as a possible D gene (5 bases). V shed 3 bases and J shed 4 bases, with 13 bases lying between them. Per the germline V gene, CDR1 is SNHLY and CDR2 is FYNNEI. This CDR3 has 14 amino acids. CDR3 bases: TGTGCCAGCAGTGAGCAGGGTAATAGGTACGAGCAGTACTTC. Encoded protein: CASSEQGNRYEQYF.

This chain uses TRBV11-3 with TRBJ2-7, with TRBD2 matching 10 bases. The junction had 4 bases not matched to a gene; V was cut back by 2 bases and J by 3 bases. Germline CDR1 and CDR2: SGHNT and YENEEA. The CDR3 has 15 residues. The chain's CDR3 is CASSLSGGAFYEQYF. Here the CDR3 DNA reads TGTGCCAGCAGCTTAAGCGGGGGGGCCTTCTACGAGCAGTACTTC.

J is TRBJ2-7 and V is TRBV6-2 or TRBV6-3, with TRBD2 as a possible D gene (6 bases). Trimming took 7 bases from V and 2 from J, leaving 15 bases between them. Looked up from germline, CDR1 is MNHEY and CDR2 is SVGEGT. The CDR3 is 14 residues long. The CDR3 reads CASTPSGGPYEQYF. The CDR3 nucleotides read TGTGCCAGCACCCCGTCCGGGGGACCCTACGAGCAGTACTTC.

V gene TRBV4-1 combines with J gene TRBJ1-2; D not resolved. Germline lookup yields CDR1 MGHRA and CDR2 YSYEKL. This CDR3 has 16 amino acids. V was pared by 1 base and J by 3 bases, with 15 bases between. The CDR3 loop reads CASSQVNTAGDYGYTF. The CDR3 nucleotides are TGCGCCAGCAGCCAAGTAAATACAGCCGGAGACTATGGCTACACCTTC.

The rearrangement uses TRBV18 and TRBJ1-3; TRBD1 agrees at 9 bases. This CDR3 contains 17 residues. The V gene's germline CDR1 is KGHSH and CDR2 LQKENI. V shed 3 bases, J shed 0 bases, and the junction held 6 bases outside the gene matches. CDR3 amino acids: CASSPGTGLFSGNTIYF. The DNA of the CDR3 is TGTGCCAGCTCACCGGGGACAGGGCTCTTCTCTGGAAACACCATATATTTT.

The CDR3: CASMPISQRGAYNEQFF. CDR3 DNA: TGTGCCAGCATGCCCATAAGCCAAAGGGGGGCTTACAATGAGCAGTTCTTC. The V and J genes are TRBV18 and TRBJ2-1, with D possibly called TRBD1 or TRBD2 (6 bases each). The V and J ends lost 8 bases and 4 bases respectively, with 24 bases between them. This CDR3 spans 17 amino acids. CDR1 is KGHSH, CDR2 LQKENI, per germline.

The chain has TRBV4-1 and TRBJ2-3; D not resolved. The CDR3 has 15 amino acids. Germline V gives CDR1 MGHRA, CDR2 YSYEKL. V gave up 0 bases and J gave up 0 bases, with 7 bases separating them. CDR3 DNA sequence: TGCGCCAGCAGCCAAGATGGTCCTAGCACAGATACGCAGTATTTT. Its translation: CASSQDGPSTDTQYF.

The gene calls are TRBV7-2 and TRBJ1-2; possibly TRBD1 for D (6 bases). V was shortened by 3 bases and J by 4 bases, with 15 bases between the two germline ends. Germline assignment: CDR1 SGHTA and CDR2 FQGNSA. The CDR3 spans 15 residues. CDR3 DNA: TGTGCCAGCAGCTTTGTGGCAGGGGACCTCTATGGCTACACCTTC. Translation: CASSFVAGDLYGYTF.

The chain links TRBV5-1 to TRBJ2-7; the match to TRBD2 covers 12 bases. The CDR3 is 15 residues long. V shed 3 bases, J shed 3 bases, and the junction held 4 bases outside the gene matches. The germline gives CDR1 SGHRS, CDR2 YFSETQ. The CDR3 DNA reads as TGCGCCAGCAGCTACACTAGCGGGGGGCTCTACGAGCAGTACTTC. Translation: CASSYTSGGLYEQYF.

The rearrangement joins TRBV6-5 to TRBJ1-6, with D possibly matching TRBD1 (5 bases). V lost 4 bases, J lost 7 bases, and 11 bases lay in between. Per the germline V gene, CDR1 is MNHEY and CDR2 is SVGAGI. This CDR3 has 14 residues. The CDR3 DNA sequence: TGTGCCAGCAGTTCGGGACCGCGGAATTCACCCCTCCACTTT. It codes for CASSSGPRNSPLHF.

The chain has TRBV5-1 and TRBJ2-1; 7 positions match TRBD1. V lost 4 bases, J lost 3 bases, and 7 bases stayed unmatched. This CDR3 comprises 15 residues. CDR1 is SGHRS, CDR2 YFSETQ, per germline. The DNA of the CDR3 is TGCGCCAGCAGCCTACAGGGGACCCACTACAATGAGCAGTTCTTC. Amino acid sequence: CASSLQGTHYNEQFF.

This rearrangement joins TRBV6-5 to TRBJ1-5; D gene uncertain. Germline CDR1 and CDR2: MNHEY and SVGAGI. The CDR3 covers 13 residues. V was cut by 6 bases and J by 6 bases, with 12 bases left in between. CDR3 sequence (DNA): TGTGCCAGCAGGGGGTTTTTGGGTCAGCCCCAGCATTTT. Translated: CASRGFLGQPQHF.

The V call is TRBV3-1 (or the pseudogene TRBV3-2), the J call TRBJ1-2; 7 nucleotides match TRBD1. This CDR3 is built from 15 residues. V shed 4 bases and J 4 bases; nucleotides not matched to a gene: 9. Germline CDR1 and CDR2: LGHDT and YNNKEL (reference sequence). The CDR3 DNA is TGTGCCAGCAGCCGACGGACAGGCCAACCCTATGGCTACACCTTC. Protein: CASSRRTGQPYGYTF.

The chain is built from TRBV11-2 and TRBJ2-1, with a tentative D call TRBD2 (5 bases). V dropped 4 bases and J dropped 9 bases, with 16 bases sitting between them. The length of the CDR3 is 14 residues. Per germline, CDR1 SGHAT and CDR2 FQNNGV. The CDR3 loop reads CASSYRGTSFEQFF. In DNA form, the CDR3 reads TGTGCCAGCAGCTACCGGGGAACTTCTTTTGAGCAGTTCTTC.

J is TRBJ1-4 and V is TRBV10-3; possible D gene TRBD1, 6 bases. Trimming left V 6 bases short and J 6 bases short, with 14 bases between. CDR3 size: 14 residues. Germline V gene lookup returns CDR1 ENHRY and CDR2 SYGVKD. The CDR3 loop is CAIRRTAPYEKLFF. The CDR3, as DNA: TGTGCCATCAGGAGGACAGCTCCTTATGAAAAACTGTTTTTT.

The J gene is TRBJ2-7, the V gene TRBV29-1; 7 bases fit TRBD1. This CDR3 has 13 amino acids. J was trimmed by 6 bases and V by 6 bases; bases with no gene match: 11. Germline V lookup: CDR1 SQVTM, CDR2 ANQGSEA. The CDR3 loop reads CSVVDYRGSEQYF. The CDR3 nucleotides read TGCAGCGTCGTCGACTACAGGGGTTCCGAGCAGTACTTC.

The chain joins TRBV2 to TRBJ2-5; 8 nucleotides line up with TRBD2. This CDR3 contains 13 residues. The germline V gene encodes CDR1 SNHLY and CDR2 FYNNEI. J gave up 6 bases and V 4 bases, and 4 bases lay outside the gene matches. In DNA form, the CDR3 reads TGTGCCAGCAGTGGCGGGGGGAGGCAGACCCAGTACTTC. Residues: CASSGGGRQTQYF.

As to this clone: Other nucleotide sequences in the sample specify the same CDR3. V gene TRBV7-3 combines with J gene TRBJ1-6; 9 positions agree with TRBD1. The CDR3 extends over 15 amino acids. With 3 bases clipped from V and 8 bases from J, the junction kept 5 bases outside the gene matches. Looked up from germline, CDR1 is SGHTA and CDR2 is FQGTGA. CDR3 residues: CASSLTGGGDSPLHF. In DNA, the CDR3 is TGTGCCAGCAGCTTGACAGGGGGTGGGGATTCACCCCTCCACTTT. The variable domain in full, completed from reference TRBV7-3 and TRBJ1-6, reads GAGVSQTPSNKVTEKGKYVELRCDPISGHTALYWYRQSLGQGPEFLIYFQGTGAADDSGLPNDRFFAVRPEGSVSTLKIQRTERGDSAVYLCASSLTGGGDSPLHFGNGTRLTVT.

This chain joins TRBV5-1 and TRBJ2-5, with a weak D call TRBD2 (5 bases). The CDR3 runs to 14 residues. V dropped 4 bases and J dropped 5 bases, with 15 bases sitting between them. Germline CDR1 reads SGHRS; CDR2 reads YFSETQ. CDR3 sequence (DNA): TGCGCCAGCAGCCCGGACTCTATGCGGGAGACCCAGTACTTC. This encodes CASSPDSMRETQYF.

The chain couples TRBV6-5 to TRBJ2-5, with 12 bases matching TRBD2. The CDR3 totals 14 residues. V lost 6 bases, J lost 6 bases, and 5 bases stayed unmatched. Per germline, CDR1 MNHEY and CDR2 SVGAGI. CDR3 residues: CASSASGGAQTQYF. The CDR3 nucleotides are TGTGCCAGCAGCGCTAGCGGGGGGGCCCAGACCCAGTACTTC.

The chain combines TRBV20-1 with TRBJ1-2, with D possibly TRBD1 on 5 matching bases. The CDR3 runs 11 residues. CDR1 is DFQATT and CDR2 is SNEGSKA in the germline V gene (reference sequence). The germline V and J ends were trimmed by 7 bases and 9 bases, with 15 bases remaining between them. DNA of the CDR3: TGCAGTGTTCCGACAGCCGTGAGCTACACCTTC. Residues: CSVPTAVSYTF.

V is TRBV11-2 and J is TRBJ2-5; D is possibly TRBD2 (6 bases). The CDR3 has 14 amino acids. V dropped 5 bases and J dropped 2 bases, with 12 bases sitting between them. The germline gives CDR1 SGHAT, CDR2 FQNNGV. CDR3 nucleotides: TGTGCCAGCAGCACCGGGAGTGCGCAAGAGACCCAGTACTTC. Translation gives CASSTGSAQETQYF.

This rearrangement joins TRBV19 to TRBJ1-2, with TRBD1 identical over 9 bases. The CDR3 totals 15 residues. Unmatched junction bases numbered 8, after V lost 5 bases and J lost 4 bases. CDR1 LNHDA and CDR2 SQIVND come from the germline V gene (reference sequence). Written as DNA, the CDR3 is TGTGCCAGTAGTTCAAGGGGACAGGGCACCTATGGCTACACCTTC. Translated, it gives CASSSRGQGTYGYTF.

The J gene is TRBJ1-5, the V gene TRBV4-1, with TRBD1 identical over 11 bases. The germline CDR1 and CDR2 sequences are MGHRA and YSYEKL. Germline trimming cut 4 bases from V and 1 base from J; bases unmatched to any gene: 9. The CDR3 extends over 18 amino acids. CDR3: CASSRGTGGTGSNQPQHF. In nucleotides, the CDR3 is TGCGCCAGCAGCCGAGGGACAGGGGGTACGGGGAGCAATCAGCCCCAGCATTTT.

The chain links TRBV6-1 to TRBJ1-5; D is unclear. CDR1 and CDR2 from the germline V gene are MNHNS and SASEGT. Trimming took off 1 base at V and 1 base at J, with 11 bases between the two ends. The CDR3 covers 16 residues. The CDR3 sequence is CASSEVEGRSNQPQHF. In DNA form, the CDR3 reads TGTGCCAGCAGTGAAGTGGAGGGCAGGAGCAATCAGCCCCAGCATTTT.

The chain combines TRBV6-5 with TRBJ1-2; 7 nucleotides align to TRBD1. Germline trimming cut 5 bases from V and 6 bases from J; bases unmatched to any gene: 6. Per germline, CDR1 MNHEY and CDR2 SVGAGI. The CDR3 extends over 13 amino acids. The CDR3 DNA reads TGTGCCAGCAGTCCGACAGGGTCCCATGGCTACACCTTC. This encodes CASSPTGSHGYTF.

The J gene is TRBJ1-1, the V gene TRBV9; D remains unclear. The CDR3 runs 12 residues. V dropped 2 bases and J dropped 1 base, with 3 bases sitting between them. Germline lookup yields CDR1 SGDLS and CDR2 YYNGEE. For the CDR3, the DNA is TGTGCCAGCAGCGTCTCGAACACTGAAGCTTTCTTT. Protein product: CASSVSNTEAFF.

This sequence joins TRBV5-1 and TRBJ1-5; D unresolved. Germline V gene lookup returns CDR1 SGHRS and CDR2 YFSETQ. V dropped 0 bases and J dropped 1 base, with 5 bases sitting between them. The CDR3 has 14 residues. This CDR3 reads CASSLDGSNQPQHF. CDR3 bases: TGCGCCAGCAGCTTGGATGGGAGCAATCAGCCCCAGCATTTT.

This chain links TRBV18 with TRBJ1-4, with 7 bases lining up with TRBD1. The germline gives CDR1 KGHSH, CDR2 LQKENI. V trimming: 0 bases; J trimming: 8 bases; junction bases outside the gene matches: 3. The length of the CDR3 is 14 residues. This chain's CDR3 is CASSPPAGGEKLFF. In nucleotides, the CDR3 is TGTGCCAGCTCACCACCGGCAGGGGGAGAAAAACTGTTTTTT.

The chain uses TRBV4-3 and TRBJ1-2; weak D call: TRBD1 (5 bases). Trimming removed 0 bases at V and 5 bases at J, with 13 bases between. Germline V gives CDR1 LGHNA, CDR2 YSLEER. The CDR3 is made up of 15 amino acids. The CDR3 coding sequence is TGCGCCAGCAGCCAAGATTGGGGGGTGAAGTATGGCTACACCTTC. Translated, it gives CASSQDWGVKYGYTF.